This record concerns one T cell receptor (beta chain) sequence. Clones were sequenced by immunoSEQ multiplex PCR, and TCRdb holds only the in-frame ones, with some missing. The table has around 2,000,000 clones, around 95% seen once. These data originate in a study of shared clonotypes between healthy human individuals. Sequencing was performed on naive CD4+ T cells sorted from blood. Described subset: CD45RA+ positively selected. This sequence originates from a man between 18 and 35 years old in good health.

The CDR3 region is CASSSPRVSYEQYF. CDR3 DNA: TGTGCCAGCAGTTCCCCACGCGTCTCCTACGAGCAGTACTTC. The chain combines TRBV27 with TRBJ2-7; D is unclear. Germline-derived CDR1 and CDR2 are MNHEY and SMNVEV (reference sequence). The CDR3 is 14 amino acids. The V and J ends lost 4 bases and 0 bases respectively, with 10 bases between them.